This T cell receptor (beta chain) originates from a study of graft-versus-host responses after intestinal transplantation. The table came from immunoSEQ multiplex PCR; TCRdb's copy has only in-frame clones and leaves some out. The sample records over 65,000 clones, 92% being singletons. The length of the CDR3 is 16 residues. The germline V gene encodes CDR1 PRHDT and CDR2 FYEKMQ (reference sequence). V was shortened by 4 bases and J by 2 bases, with 17 bases between the two germline ends. This chain links TRBV13 with TRBJ1-1; a weak D match, TRBD1 (6 bases). Source: PBMCs, taken 98 days after intestinal transplantation. The receptor was derived from a human patient who received an intestinal transplant, so some T cells may come from the graft donor. The CDR3 DNA reads TGTGCCAGCAGCTCAGCCTCCACAGGGTCCAACACTGAAGCTTTCTTT. Translated: CASSSASTGSNTEAFF.